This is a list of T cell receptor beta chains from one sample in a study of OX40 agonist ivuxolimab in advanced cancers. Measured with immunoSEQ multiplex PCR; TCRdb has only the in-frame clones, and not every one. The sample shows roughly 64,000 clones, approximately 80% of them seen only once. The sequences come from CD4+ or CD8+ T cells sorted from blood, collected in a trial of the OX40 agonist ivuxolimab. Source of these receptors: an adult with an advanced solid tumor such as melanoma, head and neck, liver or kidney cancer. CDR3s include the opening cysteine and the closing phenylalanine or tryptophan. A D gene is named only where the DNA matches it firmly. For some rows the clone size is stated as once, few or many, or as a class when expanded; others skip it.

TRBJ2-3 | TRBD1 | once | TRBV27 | TGTGCCAGCAGTTCCTCTTACAGGGGGCTGGCAGATACGCAGTATTTT | CASSSSYRGLADTQYF
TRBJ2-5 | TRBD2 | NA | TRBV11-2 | TGTGCCAGCAGCCTGAGACTAGCGGGGATTAACCCTCAAGAGACCCAGTACTTC | CASSLRLAGINPQETQYF
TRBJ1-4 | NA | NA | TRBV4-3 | TGCGCCAGCAGCCAAGAAAGGAACGAAGTGAAACTGTTTTTT | CASSQERNEVKLFF
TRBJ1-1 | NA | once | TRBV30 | TGTGCCGGAGGGACAAGAAACACTGAAGCTTTCTTT | CAGGTRNTEAFF
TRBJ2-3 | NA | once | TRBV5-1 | TGCGCCAGCAGCCCCGACGGGGAAGATACGCAGTATTTT | CASSPDGEDTQYF
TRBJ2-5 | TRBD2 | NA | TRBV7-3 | TGTGCCAGCAGTAGGCTAGCGGAAGAGACCCAGTACTTC | CASSRLAEETQYF
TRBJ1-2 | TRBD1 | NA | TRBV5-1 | TGCGCCAGCAGCCCCAGAACAGGGGGCGGTGGCTACACCTTC | CASSPRTGGGGYTF
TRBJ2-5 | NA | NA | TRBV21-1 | TGTGCCAGCAGCAGACCGGGACTAGCAGAAGAGACCCAGTACTTC | CASSRPGLAEETQYF
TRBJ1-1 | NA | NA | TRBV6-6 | TGTGCCAGCAGCTTGGACGGGAACACTGAAGCTTTCTTT | CASSLDGNTEAFF
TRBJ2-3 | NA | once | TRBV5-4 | TGTGCCAGCAGCTTTGGTAGCACAGATACGCAGTATTTT | CASSFGSTDTQYF
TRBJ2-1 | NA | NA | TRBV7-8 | TGTGCCAGCAGCTTAGCACTCAGGGTCCTTGAGCAGTTCTTC | CASSLALRVLEQFF
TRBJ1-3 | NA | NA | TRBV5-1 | TGCGCCAGCAGCTTGGAAACGGGGTTAAGCAACACCATATATTTT | CASSLETGLSNTIYF
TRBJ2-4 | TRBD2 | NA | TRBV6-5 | TGTGCCAGCAGCAGGACTAGCGGGGGCGACATTCAGTACTTC | CASSRTSGGDIQYF
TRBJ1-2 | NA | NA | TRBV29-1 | TGCAGCGTGGACCAGGGACGGTCAGGGTATGGCTACACCTTC | CSVDQGRSGYGYTF
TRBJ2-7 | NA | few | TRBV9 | TGTGCCAGCAGCGACCAGGCGTTCTCCTACGAGCAGTACTTC | CASSDQAFSYEQYF
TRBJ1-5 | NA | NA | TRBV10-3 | TGTGCCATCAGTGAAATGAGGTCGGGGCTCCAGCATTTT | CAISEMRSGLQHF
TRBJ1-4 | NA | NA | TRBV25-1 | TGTGCCAGCAGTGAATATATGGGATTAGGTGAAAAACTGTTTTTT | CASSEYMGLGEKLFF
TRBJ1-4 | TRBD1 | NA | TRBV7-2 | TGTGCCAGCAGCTTACCCGGACAGGGGCGGGAAAAACTGTTTTTT | CASSLPGQGREKLFF
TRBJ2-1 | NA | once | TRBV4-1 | TGCGCCAGCAGCCACCAGACTAGGCGCAATGAGCAGTTCTTC | CASSHQTRRNEQFF
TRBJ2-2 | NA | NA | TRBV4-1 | TGCGCCAGCAGCCTTTTAGGGTGGAACACCGGGGAGCTGTTTTTT | CASSLLGWNTGELFF
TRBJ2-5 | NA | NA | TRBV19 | TGTGCCAGTAGTGTGCAGGGGCAAGAGACCCAGTACTTC | CASSVQGQETQYF
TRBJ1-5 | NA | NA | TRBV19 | TGTGCCAGTAGTATAGGAAGACAGGGCAATCAGCCCCAGCATTTT | CASSIGRQGNQPQHF
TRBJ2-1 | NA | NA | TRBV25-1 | TGTGCCAGCAGTGAATCCCCGACTAGTCCCCACAATGAGCAGTTCTTC | CASSESPTSPHNEQFF
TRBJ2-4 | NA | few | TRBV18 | TGTGCCAGCTCACCAAGCAGCAAAAACATTCAGTACTTC | CASSPSSKNIQYF
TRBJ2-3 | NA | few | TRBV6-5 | TGTGCCAGCAGTTACGTTCGTGGGAGAGAGGATACGCAGTATTTT | CASSYVRGREDTQYF
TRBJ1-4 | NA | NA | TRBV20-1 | TGCAGTGCTAGTACTGAAAAACTGTTTTTT | CSASTEKLFF
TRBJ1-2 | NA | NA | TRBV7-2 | TGTGCCAGCAGCCCCGCCCCCCGGGGAAGGTATGGCTACACCTTC | CASSPAPRGRYGYTF
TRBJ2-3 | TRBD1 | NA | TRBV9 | TGTGCCAGCAGCGTAGCAAGGACAGGGGTGCCAGATACGCAGTATTTT | CASSVARTGVPDTQYF
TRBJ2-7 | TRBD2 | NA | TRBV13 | TGTGCCAGCAGCTTTACCCGACTAGCGGGGAGGTACGAGCAGTACTTC | CASSFTRLAGRYEQYF
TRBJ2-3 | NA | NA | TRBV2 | TGTGCCAGCAGTGTGACGCGGGAAGGCACAGATACGCAGTATTTT | CASSVTREGTDTQYF
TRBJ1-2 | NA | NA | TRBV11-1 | TGTGCCAGCAGAAGGAGGCAGGGAGAAGGGGATGGCTACACCTTC | CASRRRQGEGDGYTF
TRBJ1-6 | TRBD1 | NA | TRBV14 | TGTGCCAGCAGCCCCCCGGGACAGTTAGGGGCTTCACCCCTCCACTTT | CASSPPGQLGASPLHF
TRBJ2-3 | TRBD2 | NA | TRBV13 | TGTGCCAGCAGGAGAGCGGGGGGGATTTTCCCAGATACGCAGTATTTT | CASRRAGGIFPDTQYF
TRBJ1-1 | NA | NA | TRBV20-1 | TGCAGTGCTAGAGTTAGAACTGAAGCTTTCTTT | CSARVRTEAFF
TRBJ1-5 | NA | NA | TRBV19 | TGTGCCAGTAGTACCCAAGACGCTTATAGCAATCAGCCCCAGCATTTT | CASSTQDAYSNQPQHF
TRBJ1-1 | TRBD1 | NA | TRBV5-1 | TGCGCCAGCAGCCGGACAGGGAACACTGAAGCTTTCTTT | CASSRTGNTEAFF
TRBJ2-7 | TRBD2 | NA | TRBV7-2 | TGTGCCAGCAGCCCGCAGAGCGGGAGACTCCACGAGCAGTACTTC | CASSPQSGRLHEQYF
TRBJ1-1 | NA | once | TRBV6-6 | TGTGCCAGCAGTTACCCTCAGGGCAGGTCGGGCACTGAAGCTTTCTTT | CASSYPQGRSGTEAFF
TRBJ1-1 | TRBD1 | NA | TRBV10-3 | TGTGCCATCGCACCTCAGGGGGCCGGCACTGAAGCTTTCTTT | CAIAPQGAGTEAFF
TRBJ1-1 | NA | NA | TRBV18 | TGTGCCAGCTCACCAGCTGTGAACACTGAAGCTTTCTTT | CASSPAVNTEAFF
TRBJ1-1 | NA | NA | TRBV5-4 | TGTGCCAGCAGCTCTCTGCAAGGGTCGGGAAACACTGAAGCTTTCTTT | CASSSLQGSGNTEAFF
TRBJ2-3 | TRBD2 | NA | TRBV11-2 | TGTGCCAGCAGCTTAGCTAGCGGGAGGGCCGTGGATACGCAGTATTTT | CASSLASGRAVDTQYF
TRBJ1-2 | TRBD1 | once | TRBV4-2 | TGTGCCAGCAGCCAACCAACCGGGACAGACAACGGAGGCTACACCTTC | CASSQPTGTDNGGYTF
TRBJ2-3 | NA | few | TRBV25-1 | TGTGCCAGCAGTGAGGGAAAGGGGACAGATACGCAGTATTTT | CASSEGKGTDTQYF
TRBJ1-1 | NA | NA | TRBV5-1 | TGCGCCAGCAGCTTGGGCACAGCGAACACTGAAGCTTTCTTT | CASSLGTANTEAFF
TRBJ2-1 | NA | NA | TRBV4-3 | TGCGCCAGCAGCCAAGAGACGCGGGGTCCTACCTACAATGAGCAGTTCTTC | CASSQETRGPTYNEQFF
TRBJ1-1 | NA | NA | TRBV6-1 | TGTGCCAGCAGTGAATTGGGGAGGGCAGCTTTCTTT | CASSELGRAAFF
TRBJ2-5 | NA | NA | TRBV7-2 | TGTGCCAGCAGCTTGGGTAGCGTCCAAGAGACCCAGTACTTC | CASSLGSVQETQYF
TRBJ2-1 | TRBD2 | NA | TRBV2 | TGTGCCAGCAGTGCACTAGCGGGTCCTTACAATGAGCAGTTCTTC | CASSALAGPYNEQFF
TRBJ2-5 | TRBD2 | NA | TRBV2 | TGTGCCAGCAGTGGGGGACTAGCGGGAGCTAGGGAGACCCAGTACTTC | CASSGGLAGARETQYF